The 30 T cell receptor beta chains below were found in one sample sequenced in a study of blood T cell repertoires in COVID-19. Produced via immunoSEQ multiplex PCR; TCRdb's table is partial and in-frame only. The table includes 120,000 to 150,000 clones, 65% to 85% detected once. The sample comprised PBMCs or T cells enriched from blood (not recorded which). Receptors were obtained from a woman in her forties or fifties who had been exposed to COVID-19.

This chain links TRBV4-3 with TRBJ1-6; TRBD1 matches at 8 bases. Germline-derived CDR1 and CDR2 are LGHNA and YSLEER. Trimming removed 1 base from V and 8 bases from J; junction bases left unmatched: 13. This CDR3 has 18 amino acids. Here the CDR3 DNA reads TGCGCCAGCAGCCAAGCAAGCCTAGGGCAGGGGGCGCATTCACCCCTCCACTTT. Its translation is CASSQASLGQGAHSPLHF.

The J gene is TRBJ2-1, the V gene TRBV9; the D gene is possibly TRBD2 (5 bases). The germline gives CDR1 SGDLS, CDR2 YYNGEE. V lost 3 bases and J 9 bases, leaving 19 bases between the germline ends. The CDR3 runs to 15 residues. The CDR3 DNA is TGTGCCAGCAGCGCCTTGGAGGAATGGGCCGGTGAGCAGTTCTTC. This translates into CASSALEEWAGEQFF.

The chain recombines TRBV21-1 with TRBJ2-7; TRBD2 was called by the table and not checked on the DNA. TRBV21-1 is a known pseudogene. The CDR3 consists of 16 residues. The CDR3 region has the DNA TGTGCCAGCAGCAAATGGTCGGGAGGGGCGTCCTACGAGCAGTACTTC. This sequence encodes CASSKWSGGASYEQYF.

The chain carries TRBV7-2 and TRBJ2-7; TRBD2 might be the D (5 bases). The germline V gene encodes CDR1 SGHTA and CDR2 FQGNSA. The V end lost 5 bases, the J end lost 4 bases, and 12 bases lay between the germline ends. This CDR3 region has 13 residues. The CDR3 region is CASSPPGGYEQYF. The DNA for the CDR3 is TGTGCCAGCAGCCCCCCCGGCGGGTACGAGCAGTACTTC. Full variable domain (outside the CDR3, taken from reference TRBV7-2 and TRBJ2-7): GAGVSQSPSNKVTEKGKDVELRCDPISGHTALYWYRQSLGQGLEFLIYFQGNSAPDKSGLPSDRFSAERTGGSVSTLTIQRTQQEDSAVYLCASSPPGGYEQYFGPGTRLTVT.

V and J are TRBV7-9 and TRBJ1-6; D unresolved. This CDR3 has 12 amino acids. V lost 4 bases and J lost 10, with 8 bases in between. CDR1 and CDR2 (germline): SEHNR, FQNEAQ (reference sequence). This chain's CDR3 is CASSWGESPLHF. The CDR3 DNA reads as TGTGCCAGCAGCTGGGGAGAGTCACCCCTCCACTTT.

This clone has just one count. J is TRBJ2-1 and V is TRBV19; possible D gene TRBD2, 5 bases. The V end lost 2 bases, the J end lost 5 bases, and 13 bases lay between the germline ends. The CDR3 totals 15 residues. Germline V gives CDR1 LNHDA, CDR2 SQIVND (reference sequence). The DNA for the CDR3 is TGTGCCAGTAGTATACCGTCGGAGGAAAACAATGAGCAGTTCTTC. Amino acid sequence: CASSIPSEENNEQFF.

The chain carries TRBV6-2 or TRBV6-3 and TRBJ2-1; 10 bases align to TRBD2. The ends lost 2 bases at V and 7 bases at J; junction bases unmatched: 8. Germline V gene data show CDR1 as MNHEY and CDR2 as SVGEGT. The CDR3 spans 16 residues. The CDR3 region is CASSYRRAGGMNEQFF. The CDR3 DNA reads TGTGCCAGCAGTTACCGCCGAGCGGGAGGGATGAATGAGCAGTTCTTC.

This chain connects TRBV4-1 to TRBJ1-6; D is undetermined. The CDR3 is made up of 13 amino acids. The germline V gene encodes CDR1 MGHRA and CDR2 YSYEKL. V lost 3 bases to trimming and J lost 13 bases, with 13 bases between them. CDR3 nucleotide sequence: TGCGCCAGCAGCCACCCGAACGGAGTTCCCCTCCACTTT. Translated, it gives CASSHPNGVPLHF.

The rearrangement links TRBV6-5 to TRBJ1-6; D uncertain. The CDR3 covers 15 residues. CDR1 is MNHEY, CDR2 SVGAGI, per germline. V was cut by 4 bases and J by 8 bases, with 15 bases left in between. In nucleotides, the CDR3 is TGTGCCAGCAGTTCCGGGGTACCTAGGGATTCACCCCTCCACTTT. This encodes CASSSGVPRDSPLHF.

This chain uses TRBV4-3 with TRBJ1-2; 7 bases line up with TRBD1. The CDR3 loop spans 14 amino acids. V dropped 0 bases and J dropped 10; count of bases not matched to a gene: 8. In germline, CDR1 is LGHNA, CDR2 YSLEER. CDR3: CASSQDRGRRDYTF. As DNA, the CDR3 is TGCGCCAGCAGCCAAGATAGGGGGCGCCGGGACTACACCTTC.

The J gene is TRBJ1-5, the V gene TRBV2; perhaps TRBD1 as D (5 bases). Germline loops: CDR1 SNHLY, CDR2 FYNNEI. This CDR3 contains 13 residues. With 8 bases removed from V and 0 bases from J, the gap between germline ends came to 8 bases. CDR3 coding DNA: TGTGCCAGCCTCGGGGGTAGCAATCAGCCCCAGCATTTT. This codes for CASLGGSNQPQHF. Variable domain in full (rest from reference TRBV2 and TRBJ1-5): EPEVTQTPSHQVTQMGQEVILRCVPISNHLYFYWYRQILGQKVEFLVSFYNNEISEKSEIFDDQFSVERPDGSNFTLKIRSTKLEDSAMYFCASLGGSNQPQHFGDGTRLSIL.

This chain links TRBV14 with TRBJ1-6; no definite D call. From germline, CDR1 is SGHDN and CDR2 FVKESK. Trimming stripped 3 bases from V and 6 bases from J, with 12 bases between. CDR3 size: 15 residues. In nucleotides, the CDR3 is TGTGCCAGCAGCCAGAGTAACAGTCCTAATTCACCCCTCCACTTT. Translated: CASSQSNSPNSPLHF.

CDR3 region: CASSLTVGGYTGELFF. Written as DNA, the CDR3 is TGTGCCAGCAGCTTGACTGTAGGGGGCTACACCGGGGAGCTGTTTTTT. The genes are TRBV11-2 and TRBJ2-2; 7 nucleotides agree with TRBD1. The J segment lost 3 bases and the V segment lost 3 bases, leaving 7 bases of the junction unmatched. The CDR3 is 16 amino acids. Germline CDR1 reads SGHAT; CDR2 reads FQNNGV.

The chain uses TRBV4-3 and TRBJ2-2; TRBD2 matches at 9 bases. This CDR3 region has 18 residues. The trim removed 3 bases at V and 0 bases at J, leaving 8 bases unmatched. Germline CDR1 reads LGHNA; CDR2 reads YSLEER. For the CDR3, the DNA is TGCGCCAGCAGCCAGAGCGCGCTAGCGGGGACGAACACCGGGGAGCTGTTTTTT. Its protein product is CASSQSALAGTNTGELFF.

The chain links TRBV4-2 to TRBJ2-1; 10 bases fit TRBD2. This CDR3 has 16 amino acids. CDR1 and CDR2 (germline): LGHNA, YNFKEQ. V shed 4 bases, J shed 4 bases, and the junction held 7 bases outside the gene matches. In DNA, the CDR3 is TGTGCCAGCAGCCGGAGCGGGGGGGCCTTTTACAATGAGCAGTTCTTC. As protein: CASSRSGGAFYNEQFF.

The chain couples TRBV6-2 or TRBV6-3 to TRBJ2-7; D may be TRBD1 (5 bases). V shed 6 bases and J shed 3 bases, with 9 bases lying between them. Germline V CDR1 and CDR2: MNHEY, SVGEGT. The CDR3 is 12 amino acids. Written as DNA, the CDR3 is TGTGCCAGCAGCCCGACAGTCTACGAGCAGTACTTC. Protein sequence: CASSPTVYEQYF.

CDR3 protein: CATSGTPSYEQYF. The CDR3 DNA reads TGTGCCACCTCCGGGACACCGTCGTACGAGCAGTACTTC. The chain couples TRBV10-3 to TRBJ2-7; D is perhaps TRBD1 (6 bases). This CDR3 contains 13 residues. The V end was cut by 10 bases, the J end by 4 bases, with 17 bases between. Per the germline V gene, CDR1 is ENHRY and CDR2 is SYGVKD.

The rearrangement uses TRBV4-1 and TRBJ1-6; TRBD1 might be the D (6 bases). Germline assignment: CDR1 MGHRA and CDR2 YSYEKL. The CDR3 consists of 15 residues. Trimming took off 1 base at V and 10 bases at J, with 14 bases between the two ends. This CDR3 reads CASSQVLGAVSPLHF. The CDR3 DNA reads TGCGCCAGCAGCCAAGTGCTGGGGGCAGTGTCACCCCTCCACTTT.

In regard to this clone: Being one base from a much bigger clone, this may be a read error. This chain links TRBV27 with TRBJ1-1, with D possibly matching TRBD1 (5 bases). The CDR3 runs 13 residues. The germline V and J ends were trimmed by 2 bases and 4 bases, with 8 bases remaining between them. The V gene's germline CDR1 is MNHEY and CDR2 SMNVEV (reference sequence). CDR3 sequence (DNA): TGTGCCAGCAGTTTACGGGGGAGCACTGAAGCTTTCTTT. Encoded protein: CASSLRGSTEAFF.

The rearrangement links TRBV5-4 to TRBJ2-1, with D possibly matching TRBD2 (5 bases). Germline CDR1 is SGHNT and CDR2 is YYREEE (reference sequence). V lost 0 bases and J 6 bases, leaving 13 bases between the germline ends. The CDR3 extends over 15 amino acids. The CDR3 DNA reads TGTGCCAGCAGCTTGGAGCGGCCTCTCCCCAATGAGCAGTTCTTC. Translated: CASSLERPLPNEQFF. The full variable domain, with the rest looked up from reference TRBV5-4 and TRBJ2-1, is ETGVTQSPTHLIKTRGQQVTLRCSSQSGHNTVSWYQQALGQGPQFIFQYYREEENGRGNFPPRFSGLQFPNYSSELNVNALELDDSALYLCASSLERPLPNEQFFGPGTRLTVL.

The chain links TRBV5-6 to TRBJ2-2; no reliable D call. In germline, CDR1 is SGHDT, CDR2 YYEEEE. The CDR3 contains 13 residues. Trimming took off 4 bases at V and 4 bases at J, with 8 bases between the two ends. The CDR3 loop is CASSKTITGELFF. The CDR3 DNA reads TGTGCCAGCAGCAAAACTATCACCGGGGAGCTGTTTTTT.

The V call is TRBV10-2, the J call TRBJ2-7; tentative D call: TRBD1 (5 bases). Looked up from germline, CDR1 is WSHSY and CDR2 is SAAADI. V shed 10 bases and J shed 1 base, with 8 bases lying between them. The CDR3 has 11 amino acids. DNA for the CDR3: TGCGCCACCCAGGGTTCCTACGAGCAGTACTTC. This sequence encodes CATQGSYEQYF.

The gene calls are TRBV12-2 and TRBJ2-5; the tabulated D call, TRBD1, remains unverified against the DNA. TRBV12-2 is a listed pseudogene. This CDR3 region has 14 residues. The CDR3 here is CASRFCTGRETQYF. The CDR3 region has the DNA TGTGCAAGTCGCTTTTGTACAGGGCGCGAGACCCAGTACTTC.

This clone was detected a few times. This CDR3 is CASSVVGEYGYTF. The CDR3, as DNA: TGTGCCAGCAGCGTAGTAGGGGAATATGGCTACACCTTC. The chain links TRBV9 to TRBJ1-2; D is possibly TRBD1 (5 bases). CDR1 and CDR2 (germline): SGDLS, YYNGEE. The CDR3 has 13 residues. The V end lost 0 bases, the J end lost 5 bases, and 8 bases lay between the germline ends. Full variable domain (rest looked up from reference TRBV9 and TRBJ1-2): DSGVTQTPKHLITATGQRVTLRCSPRSGDLSVYWYQQSLDQGLQFLIQYYNGEERAKGNILERFSAQQFPDLHSELNLSSLELGDSALYFCASSVVGEYGYTFGSGTRLTVV.

The chain carries TRBV2 and TRBJ2-3, with a weak D call TRBD1 (6 bases). Germline values: CDR1 SNHLY, CDR2 FYNNEI. V gave up 6 bases and J gave up 2 bases, with 18 bases separating them. CDR3 length: 16 residues. This CDR3 is CASRVPLWGHTDTQYF. The CDR3 DNA follows: TGTGCCAGCAGAGTCCCGTTGTGGGGGCACACAGATACGCAGTATTTT. Supplemented by reference TRBV2 and TRBJ2-3, the full variable domain reads EPEVTQTPSHQVTQMGQEVILRCVPISNHLYFYWYRQILGQKVEFLVSFYNNEISEKSEIFDDQFSVERPDGSNFTLKIRSTKLEDSAMYFCASRVPLWGHTDTQYFGPGTRLTVL.

The chain employs TRBV14 and TRBJ2-7, with TRBD2 matching over 14 bases. The CDR3 has 18 amino acids. The germline V gene encodes CDR1 SGHDN and CDR2 FVKESK. V gave up 2 bases and J gave up 6 bases; unmatched junction bases: 12. CDR3 bases: TGTGCCAGCAGCCAAAAACGGTCGGGACTAGCGGGAGCGGGCGAGCAGTACTTC. It encodes CASSQKRSGLAGAGEQYF.

This clone has a handful of counts. CDR3 protein: CASSLAAGGGHNEQFF. CDR3 in DNA: TGTGCCAGCAGCTTAGCCGCGGGAGGGGGCCACAATGAGCAGTTCTTC. The genes are TRBV7-8 and TRBJ2-1; TRBD2 matches at 9 bases. Germline V lookup: CDR1 SGHVS, CDR2 FQNEAQ. The J segment lost 5 bases and the V segment lost 0 bases, leaving 5 bases of the junction unmatched. The length of the CDR3 is 16 residues.

The J gene is TRBJ2-7, the V gene TRBV4-2; D gene ambiguous. Trimming removed 0 bases at V and 4 bases at J, with 10 bases between. CDR3 length: 14 residues. CDR1 and CDR2 (germline): LGHNA, YNFKEQ. CDR3 nucleotide sequence: TGTGCCAGCAGCCAAGAATTGATCAGTTACGAGCAGTACTTC. This encodes CASSQELISYEQYF.

This clone showed up just once. The rearrangement joins TRBV7-3 to TRBJ1-1; 7 nucleotides align to TRBD1. J was trimmed by 4 bases and V by 3 bases; bases with no gene match: 2. CDR1 SGHTA and CDR2 FQGTGA come from the germline V gene. There are 13 residues in the CDR3. The CDR3 protein is CASSFDRVTEAFF. The CDR3 nucleotides read TGTGCCAGCAGCTTCGACAGGGTCACTGAAGCTTTCTTT.

The V and J genes are TRBV5-4 and TRBJ2-2; possible D gene TRBD1, 6 bases. The CDR3 is 14 residues long. The V gene lost 5 bases and the J gene lost 8 bases, with 16 bases spanning the gap. From germline, CDR1 is SGHNT and CDR2 YYREEE (reference sequence). CDR3 residues: CASSVQGPVGELFF. Written as DNA, the CDR3 is TGTGCCAGCAGTGTACAGGGTCCGGTGGGGGAGCTGTTTTTT.